This T cell receptor beta chain was sequenced during a study of early stage breast cancer tumors. Study-level points and caveats: Compared with adjacent normal breast, tumors showed roughly 2.5-fold denser, more clonal T cells.

Assay used: immunoSEQ multiplex PCR; TCRdb lists only in-frame clones, some missing. The data hold some 72,000 clones, with roughly three quarters observed a single time. Trimming cost V 7 bases and J 0 bases; bases outside gene matches: 9. The germline gives CDR1 SNHLY, CDR2 FYNNEI. The CDR3 covers 17 residues. Of note for this clone: Its antigen is not identified.

The chain employs TRBV2 and TRBJ2-6; 7 bases line up with TRBD1. The TCR comes from a person aged 55-75 years with breast cancer. The specimen sequenced was blood. Here the CDR3 DNA reads TGTGCCAGCAACACCGGGACAGCCCGCTCTGGGGCCAACGTCCTGACTTTC. It specifies CASNTGTARSGANVLTF.